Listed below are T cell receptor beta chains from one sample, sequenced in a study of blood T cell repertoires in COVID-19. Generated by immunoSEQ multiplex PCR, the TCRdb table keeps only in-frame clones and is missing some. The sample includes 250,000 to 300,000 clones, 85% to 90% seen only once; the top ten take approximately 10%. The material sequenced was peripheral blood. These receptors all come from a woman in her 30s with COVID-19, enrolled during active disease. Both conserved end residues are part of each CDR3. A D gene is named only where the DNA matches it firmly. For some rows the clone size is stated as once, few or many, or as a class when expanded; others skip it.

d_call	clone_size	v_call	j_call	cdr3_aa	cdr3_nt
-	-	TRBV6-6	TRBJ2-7	CATSLAQLSYEQYF	TGTGCCACGTCCCTAGCGCAATTAAGCTACGAGCAGTACTTC
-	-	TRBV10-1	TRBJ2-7	CASSESVRPYEQYF	TGCGCCAGCAGTGAGTCGGTGCGCCCCTACGAGCAGTACTTC
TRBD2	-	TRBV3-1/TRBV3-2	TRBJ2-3	CASSQTSGNPQYF	TGTGCCAGCAGCCAGACTAGCGGGAACCCGCAGTATTTT
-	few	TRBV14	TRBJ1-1	CASSQITGPAEAFF	TGTGCCAGCAGCCAGATAACAGGGCCAGCTGAAGCTTTCTTT
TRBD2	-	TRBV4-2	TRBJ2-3	CASSQAGGRATDTQYF	TGTGCCAGCAGCCAAGCCGGCGGGAGGGCCACAGATACGCAGTATTTT
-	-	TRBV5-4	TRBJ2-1	CASSLKDSSYNEQFF	TGTGCCAGCAGCTTAAAAGACAGCTCCTACAATGAGCAGTTCTTC
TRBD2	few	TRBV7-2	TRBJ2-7	CASSLVSGTHEQYF	TGTGCCAGCAGCTTAGTTAGCGGGACCCACGAGCAGTACTTC
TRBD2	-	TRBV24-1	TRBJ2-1	CATSVAGAYNEQFF	TGTGCCACCAGTGTTGCGGGGGCCTACAATGAGCAGTTCTTC
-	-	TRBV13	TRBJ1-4	CASSLKGAGKLFF	TGTGCCAGCAGCTTGAAAGGGGCGGGGAAACTGTTTTTT
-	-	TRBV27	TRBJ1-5	CASSLRAGLYSNQPQHF	TGTGCCAGCAGTCTACGGGCGGGCCTTTATAGCAATCAGCCCCAGCATTTT
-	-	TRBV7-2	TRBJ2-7	CASSRQGGGAYEQYF	TGTGCCAGCAGTCGACAAGGGGGCGGGGCGTACGAGCAGTACTTC
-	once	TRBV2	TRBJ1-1	CASTRETSTEAFF	TGTGCCAGCACCCGGGAAACTTCCACTGAAGCTTTCTTT
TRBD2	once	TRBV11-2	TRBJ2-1	CASSLGTSVSDEQFF	TGTGCCAGCAGCCTCGGGACTAGCGTTAGCGATGAGCAGTTCTTC
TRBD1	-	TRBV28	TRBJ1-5	CASSPDRGFSQPQHF	TGTGCCAGCAGCCCCGACAGGGGTTTCAGTCAGCCCCAGCATTTT
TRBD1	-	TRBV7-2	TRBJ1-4	CASSTGQGYNEKLFF	TGTGCCAGCAGCACCGGACAGGGTTATAATGAAAAACTGTTTTTT
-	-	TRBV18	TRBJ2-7	CASSPQKTPTYEQYF	TGTGCCAGCTCACCACAGAAGACACCGACCTACGAGCAGTACTTC
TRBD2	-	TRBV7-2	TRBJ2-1	CASSLARESSYNEQFF	TGTGCCAGCAGCTTAGCGCGGGAGAGCTCCTACAATGAGCAGTTCTTC
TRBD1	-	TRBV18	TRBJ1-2	CASQQQGADGYTF	TGTGCCAGTCAACAACAGGGGGCGGATGGCTACACCTTC
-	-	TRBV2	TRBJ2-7	CASSEQGGEQYF	TGTGCCAGCAGTGAACAGGGAGGCGAGCAGTACTTC
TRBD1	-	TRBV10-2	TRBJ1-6	CASSESRGQALHF	TGCGCCAGCAGTGAGTCGCGAGGACAGGCCCTCCACTTT
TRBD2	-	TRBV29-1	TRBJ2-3	CSVELAGPTDTQYF	TGCAGCGTTGAACTAGCGGGCCCCACAGATACGCAGTATTTT
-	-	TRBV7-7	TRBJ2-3	CASSQQGADTQYF	TGTGCTAGCAGCCAACAGGGCGCAGATACGCAGTATTTT
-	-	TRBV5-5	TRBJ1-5	CASSLEGEPEQPQHF	TGTGCCAGCAGCTTGGAGGGGGAGCCGGAACAGCCCCAGCATTTT
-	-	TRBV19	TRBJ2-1	CASSPNRVSGQFF	TGTGCCAGTAGTCCGAACAGGGTCTCGGGGCAGTTCTTC